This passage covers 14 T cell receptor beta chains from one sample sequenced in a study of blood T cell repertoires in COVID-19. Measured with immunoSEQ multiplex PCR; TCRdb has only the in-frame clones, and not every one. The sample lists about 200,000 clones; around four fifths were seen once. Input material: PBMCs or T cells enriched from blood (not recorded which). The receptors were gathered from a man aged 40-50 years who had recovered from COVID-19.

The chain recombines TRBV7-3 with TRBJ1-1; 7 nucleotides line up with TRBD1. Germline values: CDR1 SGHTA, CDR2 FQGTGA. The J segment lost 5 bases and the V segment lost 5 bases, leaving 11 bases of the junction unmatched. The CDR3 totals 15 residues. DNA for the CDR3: TGTGCCAGCAGCCCTAATACAGGGGATGAAACTGAAGCTTTCTTT. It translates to CASSPNTGDETEAFF.

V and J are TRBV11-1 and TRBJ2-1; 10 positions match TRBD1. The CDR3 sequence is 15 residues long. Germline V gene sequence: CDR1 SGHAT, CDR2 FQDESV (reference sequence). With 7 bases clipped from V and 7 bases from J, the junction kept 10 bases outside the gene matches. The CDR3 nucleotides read TGTGCCAGCAAGGGGGGGACAGGGGCTCGTAATGAGCAGTTCTTC. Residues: CASKGGTGARNEQFF. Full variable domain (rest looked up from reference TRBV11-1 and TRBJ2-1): EAEVAQSPRYKITEKSQAVAFWCDPISGHATLYWYRQILGQGPELLVQFQDESVVDDSQLPKDRFSAERLKGVDSTLKIQPAELGDSAMYLCASKGGTGARNEQFFGPGTRLTVL.

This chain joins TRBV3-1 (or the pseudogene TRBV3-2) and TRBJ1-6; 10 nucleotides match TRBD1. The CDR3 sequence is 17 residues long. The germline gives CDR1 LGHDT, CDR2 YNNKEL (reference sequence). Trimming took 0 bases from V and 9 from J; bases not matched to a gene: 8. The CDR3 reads CASSQDVGTGAFSPLHF. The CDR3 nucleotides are TGTGCCAGCAGCCAAGATGTGGGGACAGGGGCTTTTTCACCCCTCCACTTT.

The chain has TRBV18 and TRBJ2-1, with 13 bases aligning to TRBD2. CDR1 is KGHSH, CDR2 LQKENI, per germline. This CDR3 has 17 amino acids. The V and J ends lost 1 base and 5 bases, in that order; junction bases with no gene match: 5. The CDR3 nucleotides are TGTGCCAGCTCACCACTACTAGCGGGAGGGCCCGACAATGAGCAGTTCTTC. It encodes CASSPLLAGGPDNEQFF.

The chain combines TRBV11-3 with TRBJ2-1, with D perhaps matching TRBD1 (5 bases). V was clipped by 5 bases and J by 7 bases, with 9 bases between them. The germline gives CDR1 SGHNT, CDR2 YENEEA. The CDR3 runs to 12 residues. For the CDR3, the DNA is TGTGCCAGCAGCCGCAGGGATAATGAGCAGTTCTTC. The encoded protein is CASSRRDNEQFF.

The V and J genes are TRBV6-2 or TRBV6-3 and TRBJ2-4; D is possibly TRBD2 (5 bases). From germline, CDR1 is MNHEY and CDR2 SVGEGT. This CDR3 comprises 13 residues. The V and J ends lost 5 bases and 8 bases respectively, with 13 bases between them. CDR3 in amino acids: CASSQTRTDIQYF. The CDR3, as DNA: TGTGCCAGCAGTCAAACTAGGACGGACATTCAGTACTTC.

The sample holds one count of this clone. This CDR3 is CASRGQLNTEAFF. CDR3 DNA sequence: TGCGCCAGCAGGGGACAGCTGAACACTGAAGCTTTCTTT. The chain carries TRBV10-2 and TRBJ1-1, with TRBD1 matching 7 bases. The CDR3 is 13 residues long. V was pared by 6 bases and J by 0 bases, with 1 base of the junction left unmatched. Germline values: CDR1 WSHSY, CDR2 SAAADI.

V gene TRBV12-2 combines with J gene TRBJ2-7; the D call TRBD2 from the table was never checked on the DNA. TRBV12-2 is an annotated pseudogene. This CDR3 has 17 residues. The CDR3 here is CASRVTGTSGSSYEQYF. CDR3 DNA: TGTGCAAGTCGCGTCACCGGGACTAGCGGGAGCTCCTACGAGCAGTACTTC.

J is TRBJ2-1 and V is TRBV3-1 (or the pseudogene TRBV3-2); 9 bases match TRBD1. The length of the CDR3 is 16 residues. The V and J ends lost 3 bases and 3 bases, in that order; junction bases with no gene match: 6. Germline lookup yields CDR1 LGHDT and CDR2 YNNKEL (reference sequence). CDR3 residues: CASSHQDRGGYNEQFF. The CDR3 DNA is TGTGCCAGCAGCCATCAGGACAGGGGTGGCTACAATGAGCAGTTCTTC.

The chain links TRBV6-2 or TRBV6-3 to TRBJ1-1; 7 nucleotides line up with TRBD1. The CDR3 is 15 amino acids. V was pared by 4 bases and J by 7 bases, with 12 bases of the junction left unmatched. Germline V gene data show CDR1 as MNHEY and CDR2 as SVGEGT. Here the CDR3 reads CASSSTTGDADEAFF. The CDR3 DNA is TGTGCCAGCAGTTCCACTACAGGGGATGCTGATGAAGCTTTCTTT.

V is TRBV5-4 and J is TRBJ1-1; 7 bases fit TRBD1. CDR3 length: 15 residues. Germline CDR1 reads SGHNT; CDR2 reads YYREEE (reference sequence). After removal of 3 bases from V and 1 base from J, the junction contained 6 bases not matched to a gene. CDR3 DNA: TGTGCCAGCAGCTCTCCGGGACAGACGAACACTGAAGCTTTCTTT. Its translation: CASSSPGQTNTEAFF.

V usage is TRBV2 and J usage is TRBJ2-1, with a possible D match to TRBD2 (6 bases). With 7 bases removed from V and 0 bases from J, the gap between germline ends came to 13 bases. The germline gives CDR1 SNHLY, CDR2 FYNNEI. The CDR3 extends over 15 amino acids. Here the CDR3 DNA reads TGTGCCAGCAAAAAGGACGGGAGCTCCTACAATGAGCAGTTCTTC. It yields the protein CASKKDGSSYNEQFF.

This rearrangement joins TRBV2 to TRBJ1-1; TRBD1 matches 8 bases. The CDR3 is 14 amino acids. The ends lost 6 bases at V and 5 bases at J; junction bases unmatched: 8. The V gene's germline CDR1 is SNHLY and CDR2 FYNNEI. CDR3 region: CASSIDRGRTEAFF. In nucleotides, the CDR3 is TGTGCCAGCAGCATAGACAGGGGAAGGACTGAAGCTTTCTTT.

The CDR3 bases are TGTGCCAGTAGTATGGGAGGTGAGCGGCCACCCCTCCACTTT. It yields the protein CASSMGGERPPLHF. V gene TRBV19 combines with J gene TRBJ1-6; D ambiguous. There are 14 residues in the CDR3. Trimming cost V 3 bases and J 11 bases, with 14 bases left between them. Germline V CDR1 and CDR2: LNHDA, SQIVND (reference sequence).